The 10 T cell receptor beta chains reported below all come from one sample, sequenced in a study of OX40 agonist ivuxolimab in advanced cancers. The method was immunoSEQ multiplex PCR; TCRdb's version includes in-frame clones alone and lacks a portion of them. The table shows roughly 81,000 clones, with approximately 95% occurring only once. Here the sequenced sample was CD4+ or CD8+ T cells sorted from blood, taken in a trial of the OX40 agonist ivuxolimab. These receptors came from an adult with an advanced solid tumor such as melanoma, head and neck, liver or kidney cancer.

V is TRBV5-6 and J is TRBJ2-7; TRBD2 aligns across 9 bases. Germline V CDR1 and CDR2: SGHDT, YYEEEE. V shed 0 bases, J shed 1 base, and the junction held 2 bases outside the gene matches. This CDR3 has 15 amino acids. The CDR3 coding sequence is TGTGCCAGCAGCTTGGAGGCGGGAGGGTCCTACGAGCAGTACTTC. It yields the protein CASSLEAGGSYEQYF. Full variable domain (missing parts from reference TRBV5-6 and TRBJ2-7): DAGVTQSPTHLIKTRGQQVTLRCSPKSGHDTVSWYQQALGQGPQFIFQYYEEEERQRGNFPDRFSGHQFPNYSSELNVNALLLGDSALYLCASSLEAGGSYEQYFGPGTRLTVT.

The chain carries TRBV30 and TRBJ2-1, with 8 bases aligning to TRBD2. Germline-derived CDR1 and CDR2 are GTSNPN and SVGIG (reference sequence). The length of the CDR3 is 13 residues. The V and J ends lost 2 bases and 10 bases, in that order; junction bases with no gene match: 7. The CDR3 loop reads CAWSKTGLAEQFF. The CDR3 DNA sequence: TGTGCCTGGAGTAAGACCGGACTAGCCGAGCAGTTCTTC.

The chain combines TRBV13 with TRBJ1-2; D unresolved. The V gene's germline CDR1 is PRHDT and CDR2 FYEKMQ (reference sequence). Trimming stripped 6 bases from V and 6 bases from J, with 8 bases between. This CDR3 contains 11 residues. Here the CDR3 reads CASRSPNGYTF. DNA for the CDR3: TGTGCCAGCAGGAGCCCTAATGGCTACACCTTC.

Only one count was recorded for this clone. For the CDR3, the DNA is TGTGCCAGTAGTTTCCGGCTGGGCTACAATGAGCAGTTCTTC. This sequence encodes CASSFRLGYNEQFF. The chain combines TRBV19 with TRBJ2-1; D unclear. The germline CDR1 and CDR2 sequences are LNHDA and SQIVND (reference sequence). V was pared by 5 bases and J by 3 bases, with 11 bases between. CDR3 length equals 14 residues.

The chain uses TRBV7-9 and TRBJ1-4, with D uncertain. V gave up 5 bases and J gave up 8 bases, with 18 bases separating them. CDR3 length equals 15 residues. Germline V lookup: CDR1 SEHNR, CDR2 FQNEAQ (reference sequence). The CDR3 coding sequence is TGTGCCAGCAGCCGTCCATGGGTCGGGGAGGAAAAACTGTTTTTT. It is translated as CASSRPWVGEEKLFF.

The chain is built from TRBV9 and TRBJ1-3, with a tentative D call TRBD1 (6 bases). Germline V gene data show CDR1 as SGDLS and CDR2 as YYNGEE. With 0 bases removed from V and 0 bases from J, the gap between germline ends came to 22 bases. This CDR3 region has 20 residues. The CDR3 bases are TGTGCCAGCAGCGTAGAAGTTTTGGGGGCAGGCACGCACTCTGGAAACACCATATATTTT. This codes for CASSVEVLGAGTHSGNTIYF.

CDR3: CASSLWGNEAFF. The DNA of the CDR3 is TGTGCCAGCAGCTTATGGGGGAATGAAGCTTTCTTT. The chain carries TRBV11-3 and TRBJ1-1; TRBD1 is a possible D gene (5 bases). CDR3 length equals 12 residues. The V and J ends lost 2 bases and 7 bases respectively, with 8 bases between them. The V gene's germline CDR1 is SGHNT and CDR2 YENEEA.

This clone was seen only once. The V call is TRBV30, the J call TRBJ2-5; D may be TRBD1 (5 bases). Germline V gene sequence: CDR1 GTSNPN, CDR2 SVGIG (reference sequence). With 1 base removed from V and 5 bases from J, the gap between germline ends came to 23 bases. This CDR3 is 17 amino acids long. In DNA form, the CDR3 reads TGTGCCTGGAGTGGGGGCCAACCTCCCGACTGGAGTGAGACCCAGTACTTC. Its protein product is CAWSGGQPPDWSETQYF.

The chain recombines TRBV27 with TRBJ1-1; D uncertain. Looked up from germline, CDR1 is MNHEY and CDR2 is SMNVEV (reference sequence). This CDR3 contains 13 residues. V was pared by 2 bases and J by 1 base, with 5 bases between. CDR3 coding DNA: TGTGCCAGCAGTTTAGGTGGGAACACTGAAGCTTTCTTT. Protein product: CASSLGGNTEAFF.

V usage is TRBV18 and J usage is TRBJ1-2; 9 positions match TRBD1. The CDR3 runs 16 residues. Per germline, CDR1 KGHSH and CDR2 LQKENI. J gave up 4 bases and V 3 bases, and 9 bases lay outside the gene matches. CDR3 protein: CASSPRDREWRYGYTF. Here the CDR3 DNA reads TGTGCCAGCTCACCCCGGGACAGGGAATGGCGCTATGGCTACACCTTC.